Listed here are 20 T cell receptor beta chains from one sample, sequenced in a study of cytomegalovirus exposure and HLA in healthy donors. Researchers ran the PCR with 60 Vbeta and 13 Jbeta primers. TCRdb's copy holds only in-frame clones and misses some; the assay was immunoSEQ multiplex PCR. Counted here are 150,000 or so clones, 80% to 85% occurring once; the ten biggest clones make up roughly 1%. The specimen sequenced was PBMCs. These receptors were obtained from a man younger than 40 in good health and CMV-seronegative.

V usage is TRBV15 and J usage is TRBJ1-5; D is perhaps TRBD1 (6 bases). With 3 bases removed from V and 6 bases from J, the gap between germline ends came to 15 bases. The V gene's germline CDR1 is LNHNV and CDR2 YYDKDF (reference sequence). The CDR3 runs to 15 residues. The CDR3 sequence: CATSREGRGAQPQHF. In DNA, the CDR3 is TGTGCCACCAGCAGGGAGGGGCGGGGGGCTCAGCCCCAGCATTTT.

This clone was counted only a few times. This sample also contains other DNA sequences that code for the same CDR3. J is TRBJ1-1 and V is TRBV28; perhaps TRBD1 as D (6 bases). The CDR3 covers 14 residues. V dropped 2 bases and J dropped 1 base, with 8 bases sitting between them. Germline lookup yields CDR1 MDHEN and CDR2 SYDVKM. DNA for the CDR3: TGTGCCAGCAGTTTACGAGGGGGGAACACTGAAGCTTTCTTT. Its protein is CASSLRGGNTEAFF.

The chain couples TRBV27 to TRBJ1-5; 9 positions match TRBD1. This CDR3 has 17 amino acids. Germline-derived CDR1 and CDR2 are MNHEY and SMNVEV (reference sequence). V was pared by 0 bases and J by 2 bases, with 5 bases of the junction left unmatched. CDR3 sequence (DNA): TGTGCCAGCAGTTTATCGCCTTGGACAGGGGGCAATCAGCCCCAGCATTTT. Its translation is CASSLSPWTGGNQPQHF.

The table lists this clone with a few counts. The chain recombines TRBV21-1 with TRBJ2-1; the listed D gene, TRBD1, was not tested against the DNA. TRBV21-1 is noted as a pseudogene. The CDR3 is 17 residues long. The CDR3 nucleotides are TGTGCCAGCAGCAAAGAGGCAAGCAGGCCCAAAGACAATGAGCAGTTCTTC. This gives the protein CASSKEASRPKDNEQFF.

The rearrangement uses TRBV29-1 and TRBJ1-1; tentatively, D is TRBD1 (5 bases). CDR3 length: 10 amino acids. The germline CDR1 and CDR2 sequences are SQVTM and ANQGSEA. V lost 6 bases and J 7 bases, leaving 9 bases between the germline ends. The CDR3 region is CSVGGGEAFF. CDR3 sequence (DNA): TGCAGCGTGGGGGGGGGTGAAGCTTTCTTT.

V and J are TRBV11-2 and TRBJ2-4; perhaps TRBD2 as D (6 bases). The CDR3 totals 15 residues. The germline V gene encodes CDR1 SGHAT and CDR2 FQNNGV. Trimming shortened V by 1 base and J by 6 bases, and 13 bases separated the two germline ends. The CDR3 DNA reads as TGTGCCAGCAGCTTAGTCCGAGGTAGCGGAAACATTCAGTACTTC. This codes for CASSLVRGSGNIQYF.

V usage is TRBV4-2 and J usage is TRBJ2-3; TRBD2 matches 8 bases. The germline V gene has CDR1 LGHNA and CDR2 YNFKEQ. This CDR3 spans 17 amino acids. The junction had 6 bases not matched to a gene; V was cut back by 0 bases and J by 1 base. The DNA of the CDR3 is TGTGCCAGCAGCCAAGATCTGGCCGGGAGGGGCACAGATACGCAGTATTTT. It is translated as CASSQDLAGRGTDTQYF.

Here the CDR3 reads CASSPSPRGGNTIYF. The CDR3 bases are TGCGCCAGCAGTCCAAGTCCCAGGGGAGGGAACACCATATATTTT. V and J are TRBV4-1 and TRBJ1-3; a weak D match, TRBD1 (6 bases). The CDR3 consists of 15 residues. The germline gives CDR1 MGHRA, CDR2 YSYEKL. V was pared by 6 bases and J by 7 bases, with 19 bases between.

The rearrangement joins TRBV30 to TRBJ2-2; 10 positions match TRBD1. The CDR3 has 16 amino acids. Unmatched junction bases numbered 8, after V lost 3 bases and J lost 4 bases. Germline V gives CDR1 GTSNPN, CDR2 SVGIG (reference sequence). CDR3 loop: CAWRKGQGGFTGELFF. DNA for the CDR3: TGTGCCTGGAGGAAAGGACAGGGGGGATTCACCGGGGAGCTGTTTTTT.

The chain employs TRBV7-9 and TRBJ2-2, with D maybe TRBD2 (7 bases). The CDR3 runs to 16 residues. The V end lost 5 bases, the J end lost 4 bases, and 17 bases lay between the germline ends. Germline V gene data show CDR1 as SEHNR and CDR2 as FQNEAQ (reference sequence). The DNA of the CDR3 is TGTGCCAGCAGCCAGTTTAGGGGGGGGCCCACCGGGGAGCTGTTTTTT. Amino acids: CASSQFRGGPTGELFF.

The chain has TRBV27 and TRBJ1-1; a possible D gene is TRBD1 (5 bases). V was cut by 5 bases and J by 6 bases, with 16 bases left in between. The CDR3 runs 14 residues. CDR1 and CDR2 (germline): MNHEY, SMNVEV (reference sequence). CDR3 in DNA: TGTGCCAGCAGTCGAATCGGGGGAAATCCTGAAGCTTTCTTT. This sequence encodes CASSRIGGNPEAFF.

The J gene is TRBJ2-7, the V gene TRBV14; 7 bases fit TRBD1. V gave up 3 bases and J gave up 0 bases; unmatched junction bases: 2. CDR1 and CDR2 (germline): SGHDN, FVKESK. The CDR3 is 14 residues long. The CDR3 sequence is CASSHRQGSYEQYF. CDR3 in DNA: TGTGCCAGCAGCCATCGACAGGGCTCCTACGAGCAGTACTTC.

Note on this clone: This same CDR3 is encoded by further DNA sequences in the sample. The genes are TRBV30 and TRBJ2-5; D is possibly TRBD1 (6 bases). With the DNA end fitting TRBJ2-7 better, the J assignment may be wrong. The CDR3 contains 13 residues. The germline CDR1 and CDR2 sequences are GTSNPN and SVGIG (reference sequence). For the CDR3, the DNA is TGTGCCTGGAGTGCATCAGGGGCCTACGAGCAGTACTTC. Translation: CAWSASGAYEQYF.

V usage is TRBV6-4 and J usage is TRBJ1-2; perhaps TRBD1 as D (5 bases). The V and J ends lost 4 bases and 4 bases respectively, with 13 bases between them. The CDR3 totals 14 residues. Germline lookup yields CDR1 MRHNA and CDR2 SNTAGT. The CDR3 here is CASSADGDSYGYTF. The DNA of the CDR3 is TGTGCCAGCAGTGCCGACGGCGACAGCTATGGCTACACCTTC.

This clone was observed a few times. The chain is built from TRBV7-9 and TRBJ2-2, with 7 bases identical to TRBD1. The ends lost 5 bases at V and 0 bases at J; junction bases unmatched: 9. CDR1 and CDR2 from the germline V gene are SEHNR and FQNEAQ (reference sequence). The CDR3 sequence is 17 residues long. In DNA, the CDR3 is TGTGCCAGCAGCCGATCCCTCGGGACAGCGAACACCGGGGAGCTGTTTTTT. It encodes CASSRSLGTANTGELFF.

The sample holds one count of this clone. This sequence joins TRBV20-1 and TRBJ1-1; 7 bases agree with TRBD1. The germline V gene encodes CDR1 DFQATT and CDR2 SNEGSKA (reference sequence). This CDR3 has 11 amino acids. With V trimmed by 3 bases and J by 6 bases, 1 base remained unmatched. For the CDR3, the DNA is TGCAGTGCTAGGAGGGGGCCTGAAGCTTTCTTT. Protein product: CSARRGPEAFF.

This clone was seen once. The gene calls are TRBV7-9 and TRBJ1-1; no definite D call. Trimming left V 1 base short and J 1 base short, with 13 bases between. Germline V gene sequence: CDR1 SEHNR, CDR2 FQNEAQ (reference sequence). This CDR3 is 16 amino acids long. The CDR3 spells CASSLVPGTRNTEAFF. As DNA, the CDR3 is TGTGCCAGCAGCTTAGTACCTGGCACAAGGAACACTGAAGCTTTCTTT.

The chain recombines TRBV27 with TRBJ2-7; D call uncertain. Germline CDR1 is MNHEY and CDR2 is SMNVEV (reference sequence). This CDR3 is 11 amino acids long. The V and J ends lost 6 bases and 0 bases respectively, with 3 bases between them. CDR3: CASRSSYEQYF. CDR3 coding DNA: TGTGCCAGCAGGAGCTCCTACGAGCAGTACTTC.

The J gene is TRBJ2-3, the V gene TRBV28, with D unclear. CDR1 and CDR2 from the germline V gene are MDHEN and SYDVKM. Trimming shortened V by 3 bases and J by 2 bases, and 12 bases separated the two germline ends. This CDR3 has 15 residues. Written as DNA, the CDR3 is TGTGCCAGCAGTTTCTCTACAGCTACCACAGATACGCAGTATTTT. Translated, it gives CASSFSTATTDTQYF.

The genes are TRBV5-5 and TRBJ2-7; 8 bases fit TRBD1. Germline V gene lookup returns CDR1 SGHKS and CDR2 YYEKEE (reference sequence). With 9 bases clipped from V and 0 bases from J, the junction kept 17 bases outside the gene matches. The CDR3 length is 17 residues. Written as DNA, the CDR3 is TGTGCCACCCAACAGACAGGGGAAACTCTACACTCCTACGAGCAGTACTTC. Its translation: CATQQTGETLHSYEQYF.